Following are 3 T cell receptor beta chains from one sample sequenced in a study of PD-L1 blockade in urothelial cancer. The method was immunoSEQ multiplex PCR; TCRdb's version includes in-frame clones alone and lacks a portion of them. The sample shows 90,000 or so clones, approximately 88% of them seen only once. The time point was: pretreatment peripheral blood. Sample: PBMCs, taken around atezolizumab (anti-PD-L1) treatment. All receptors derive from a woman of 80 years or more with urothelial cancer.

The CDR3 bases are TGCAGCGTTCTCTTAGCGGGAAGCAAAAACATTCAGTACTTC. It codes for CSVLLAGSKNIQYF. The chain recombines TRBV29-1 with TRBJ2-4; 8 nucleotides agree with TRBD2. The CDR3 spans 14 residues. Germline CDR1 reads SQVTM; CDR2 reads ANQGSEA. J gave up 3 bases and V 5 bases, and 6 bases lay outside the gene matches. Complete variable domain (other parts from reference TRBV29-1 and TRBJ2-4): SAVISQKPSRDICQRGTSLTIQCQVDSQVTMMFWYRQQPGQSLTLIATANQGSEATYESGFVIDKFPISRPNLTFSTLTVSNMSPEDSSIYLCSVLLAGSKNIQYFGAGTRLSVL.

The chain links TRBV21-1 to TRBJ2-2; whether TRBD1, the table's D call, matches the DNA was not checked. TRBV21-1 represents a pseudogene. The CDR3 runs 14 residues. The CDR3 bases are TGTGCCAGCGAAACAGGGGGTGCAACCGGGGAGCTGTTTTTT. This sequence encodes CASETGGATGELFF.

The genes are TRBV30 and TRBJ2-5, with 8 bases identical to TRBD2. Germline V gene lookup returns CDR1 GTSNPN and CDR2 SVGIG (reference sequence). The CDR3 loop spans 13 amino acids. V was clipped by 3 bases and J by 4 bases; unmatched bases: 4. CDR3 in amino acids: CAWRILAGETQYF. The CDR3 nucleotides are TGTGCCTGGAGGATTCTAGCGGGAGAGACCCAGTACTTC.